A single sample gave rise to the 2 T cell receptor beta chains below, sequenced in a study of blood T cell repertoires in COVID-19. Clones were read by immunoSEQ multiplex PCR, and TCRdb kept only the in-frame ones, dropping some. The table shows under 130,000 clones, with around 88% occurring only once. The sample comprised peripheral blood. The source is a human donor in a cohort sampled during active COVID-19.

This chain links TRBV27 with TRBJ1-5; tentative D call: TRBD1 (6 bases). CDR1 is MNHEY and CDR2 is SMNVEV in the germline V gene (reference sequence). Trimming removed 4 bases from V and 3 bases from J, with 7 bases in between. The CDR3 covers 13 residues. CDR3 loop: CASSSGDNQPQHF. In DNA form, the CDR3 reads TGTGCCAGCAGTTCAGGGGACAATCAGCCCCAGCATTTT.

The CDR3 sequence is CASSLDGKTGHQPPFSEAFF. CDR3 bases: TGTGCCAGCAGCTTAGATGGGAAGACAGGACATCAGCCACCCTTTTCTGAAGCTTTCTTT. This chain connects TRBV11-3 to TRBJ1-1; weak D call: TRBD1 (6 bases). V gave up 0 bases and J gave up 6 bases, with 29 bases separating them. CDR1 and CDR2 (germline): SGHNT, YENEEA. The CDR3 extends over 20 amino acids.